Sequencing of this T cell receptor (beta chain) was carried out in a study of shared clonotypes between healthy human individuals. About the research overall: CD8 memory received one plate per donor, CD8 naive two, CD4 memory three and CD4 naive three.

Concerning this clone itself: Its antigen is as yet unknown.

Study donors comprised healthy, HIV-negative adults devoid of recent acute infection or vaccination. The study's findings and limits: On the whole, naive subsets had larger estimated richness than memory subsets had.

The method was immunoSEQ multiplex PCR; TCRdb's version includes in-frame clones alone and lacks a portion of them. The data show roughly 1 million clones, around four fifths seen once. CDR1 SGHRS and CDR2 YFSETQ come from the germline V gene. The V gene end was trimmed by 0 bases and the J gene end by 0 bases; junction bases not matched to a gene: 0. This CDR3 region has 17 residues. This chain joins TRBV5-1 and TRBJ2-4, with TRBD2 matching 13 bases. The sample was memory CD4+ T cells sorted from blood. Described subset: CD45RA-negative fraction. This receptor was obtained from a man aged 18 to 30 in good health. CDR3 loop: CASSLGTSGGAKNIQYF. For the CDR3, the DNA is TGCGCCAGCAGCTTGGGGACTAGCGGGGGAGCCAAAAACATTCAGTACTTC.